The sequence of this TCR beta chain was determined in a study of cytotoxic CD8 clonotypes in ibrutinib-treated CLL. Study as a whole: Among the patients, around 10 presented as relapsed/refractory and around 15 as treatment-naive; 17 to 18 showed unmutated IGHV. Response sampling came at median around a year of treatment, ranging roughly 6 to 36 months. Samples averaged about 260,000 productive templates and around 91,000 productive rearrangements.

Worth noting for this clone: What it recognizes is unknown.

The data were produced by immunoSEQ multiplex PCR, yet TCRdb's version contains in-frame clones alone and is incomplete. The sample records 150,000 to 200,000 clones, 84% being singletons. General study points: The times at which samples were taken varied between sustained-remission and progressing patients.

The germline V gene encodes CDR1 SGDLS and CDR2 YYNGEE. The junction had 13 bases not matched to a gene; V was cut back by 4 bases and J by 6 bases. CDR3 size: 15 residues. This chain joins TRBV9 and TRBJ2-7; TRBD2 agrees at 7 bases. The starting material was PBMCs, obtained after 24 months of ibrutinib treatment. This sequence originates from a human donor with chronic lymphocytic leukemia. As DNA, the CDR3 is TGTGCCAGCAGCAAAGGTGGGAGGGCGTACATCGAGCAGTACTTC. The encoded protein is CASSKGGRAYIEQYF.